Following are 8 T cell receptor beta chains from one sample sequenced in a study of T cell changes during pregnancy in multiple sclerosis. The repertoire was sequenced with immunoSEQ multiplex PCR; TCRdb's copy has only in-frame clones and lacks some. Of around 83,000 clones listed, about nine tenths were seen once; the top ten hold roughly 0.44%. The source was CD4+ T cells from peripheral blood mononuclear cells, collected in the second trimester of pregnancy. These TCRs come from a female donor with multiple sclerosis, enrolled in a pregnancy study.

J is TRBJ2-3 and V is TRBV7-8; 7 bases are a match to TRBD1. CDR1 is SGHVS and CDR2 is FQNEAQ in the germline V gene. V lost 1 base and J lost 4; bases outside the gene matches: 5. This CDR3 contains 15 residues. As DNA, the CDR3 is TGTGCCAGCAGCTTAGGACAGGGAAGTTCAGATACGCAGTATTTT. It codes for CASSLGQGSSDTQYF.

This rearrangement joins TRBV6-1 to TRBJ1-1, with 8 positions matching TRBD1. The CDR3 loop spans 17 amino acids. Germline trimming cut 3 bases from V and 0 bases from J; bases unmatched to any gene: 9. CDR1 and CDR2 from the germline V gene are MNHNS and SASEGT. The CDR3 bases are TGTGCCAGCAGTGACCACGGGACAGGCTTCATGAACACTGAAGCTTTCTTT. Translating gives CASSDHGTGFMNTEAFF.

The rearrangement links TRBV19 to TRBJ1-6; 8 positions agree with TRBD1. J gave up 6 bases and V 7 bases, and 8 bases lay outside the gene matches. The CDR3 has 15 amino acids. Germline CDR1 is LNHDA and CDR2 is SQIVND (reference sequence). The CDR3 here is CASNPGQGANSPLHF. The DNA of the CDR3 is TGTGCCAGTAACCCTGGGCAGGGGGCTAATTCACCCCTCCACTTT.

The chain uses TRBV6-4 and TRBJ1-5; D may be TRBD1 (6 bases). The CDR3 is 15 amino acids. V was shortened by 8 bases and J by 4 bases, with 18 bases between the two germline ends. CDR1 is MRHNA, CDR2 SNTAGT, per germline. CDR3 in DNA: TGTGCCAGCTGGGCAGGGGCCCCAAAAAATCAGCCCCAGCATTTT. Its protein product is CASWAGAPKNQPQHF.

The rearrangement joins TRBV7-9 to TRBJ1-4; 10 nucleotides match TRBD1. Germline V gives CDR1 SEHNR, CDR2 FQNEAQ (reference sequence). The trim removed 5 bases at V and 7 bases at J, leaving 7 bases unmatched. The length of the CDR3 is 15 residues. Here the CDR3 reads CASSPRQGAGEKLFF. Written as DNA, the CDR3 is TGTGCCAGCAGCCCCCGACAGGGGGCGGGTGAAAAACTGTTTTTT.

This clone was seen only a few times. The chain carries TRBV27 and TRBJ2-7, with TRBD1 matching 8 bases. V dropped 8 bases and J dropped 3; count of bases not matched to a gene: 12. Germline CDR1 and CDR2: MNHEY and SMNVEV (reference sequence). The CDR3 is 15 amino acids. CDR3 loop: CASGTTGGSNYEQYF. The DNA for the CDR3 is TGTGCCAGCGGGACCACAGGGGGTTCTAACTACGAGCAGTACTTC.

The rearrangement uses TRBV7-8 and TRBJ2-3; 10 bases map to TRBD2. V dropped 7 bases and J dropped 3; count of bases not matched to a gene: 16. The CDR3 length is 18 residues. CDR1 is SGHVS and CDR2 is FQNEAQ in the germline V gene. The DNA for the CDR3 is TGTGCCAGCATCCCAGGAAGCGGGAGGGCCGGAGGGACAGATACGCAGTATTTT. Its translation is CASIPGSGRAGGTDTQYF.

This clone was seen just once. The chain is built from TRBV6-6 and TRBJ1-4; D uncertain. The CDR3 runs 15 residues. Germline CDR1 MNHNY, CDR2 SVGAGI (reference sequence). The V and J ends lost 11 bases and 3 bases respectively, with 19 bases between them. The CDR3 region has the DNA TGTGCCGGCCGCCCCCGCGGTCGGTCTAATGAAAAACTGTTTTTT. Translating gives CAGRPRGRSNEKLFF.